This entry describes one T cell receptor beta chain. What it recognizes is unknown. Viral peptide pools were used in the ViraFEST assay to expand antigen-specific CD4+ T cells, and sequencing came afterward. Culture lasted over 9 days before CD4+ T cell isolation. A density of more than 1.5 million PBMC per well was used; these cells were cultured with about 10 IU/ml IL-2 and 10 ug/ml peptides. This CDR3 comprises 17 residues. The germline V and J ends were trimmed by 5 bases and 10 bases, with 24 bases remaining between them. The germline gives CDR1 MNHEY, CDR2 SMNVEV (reference sequence). These data come from a study of vaccination effects on CD4 cells after COVID-19. The wider study: Participants received two doses of either the BNT162b2 or mRNA-1273 vaccine.

Method: immunoSEQ multiplex PCR; TCRdb's copy keeps in-frame clones and lacks some. The repertoire consists of 23,000 or so clones, with 73% occurring once and the leading ten covering approximately 12%. Broader study findings: In the study, convalescent patients were few, and early post-infection timepoints were absent.

The chain has TRBV27 and TRBJ1-6, with D perhaps TRBD1 (5 bases). Source: CD4+ T cells from PBMCs cultured with HCoV-229E spike peptides, taken before COVID-19 vaccination. The sequence came from a human donor who received a COVID-19 vaccine. The CDR3 DNA follows: TGTGCCAGCAGTCTCCTTCCCCCCTCGGGACGAGAATCACCCCTCCACTTT. Its protein product is CASSLLPPSGRESPLHF.